This T cell receptor beta chain was profiled in a study of cytomegalovirus exposure and HLA in healthy donors. The PCR used 60 Vbeta and 13 Jbeta primers. TCRdb's copy holds only in-frame clones and misses some; the assay was immunoSEQ multiplex PCR. The sample shows about 130,000 clones, about 79% of them seen only once. This clone has just one count. CDR1 is WNHNN and CDR2 is SYGVQD in the germline V gene (reference sequence). V gave up 10 bases and J gave up 2 bases, with 18 bases separating them. CDR3 length: 14 residues. The chain links TRBV10-1 to TRBJ2-7; a weak D match, TRBD1 (5 bases). The TCR originated in a man aged 18 to 29 in good health and CMV-seronegative. The sample comprised PBMCs. Here the CDR3 reads CATNRQPPPYEQYV. Written as DNA, the CDR3 is TGCGCCACCAATCGACAGCCTCCGCCCTACGAGCAGTACGTC.